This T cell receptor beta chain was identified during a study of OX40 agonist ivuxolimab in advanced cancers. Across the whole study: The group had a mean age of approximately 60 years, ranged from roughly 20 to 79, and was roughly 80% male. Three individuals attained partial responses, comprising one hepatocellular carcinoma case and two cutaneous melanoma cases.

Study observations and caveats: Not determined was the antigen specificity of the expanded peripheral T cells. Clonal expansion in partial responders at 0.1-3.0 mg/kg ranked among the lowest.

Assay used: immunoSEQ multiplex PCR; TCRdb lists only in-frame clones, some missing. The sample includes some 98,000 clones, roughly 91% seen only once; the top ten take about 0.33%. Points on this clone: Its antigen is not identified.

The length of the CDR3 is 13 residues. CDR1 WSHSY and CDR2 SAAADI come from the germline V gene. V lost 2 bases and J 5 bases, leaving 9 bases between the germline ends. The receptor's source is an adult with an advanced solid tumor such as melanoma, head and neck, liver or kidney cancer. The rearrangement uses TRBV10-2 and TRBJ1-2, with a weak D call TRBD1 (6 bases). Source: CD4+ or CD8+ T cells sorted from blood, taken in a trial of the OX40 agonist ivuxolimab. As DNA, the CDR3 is TGCGCCAGCAGTGAGGGGCAGGGGTATGGCTACACCTTC. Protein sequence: CASSEGQGYGYTF.